The rows below give T cell receptor beta chains drawn from one sample of a study of blood T cells in healthy people across ages. TCRdb analysed the 5' RACE reads with MiXCR anew, one entry per CDR3 protein. The sample has hundreds of thousands of distinct CDR3 sequences, roughly 26% seen once; the top ten hold 17%. The sequencing input was blood. All receptors come from a woman aged 80 or older in good health. Each CDR3 is given with its conserved first and last residue. Fields, in order: D gene, clone size, V gene, J gene, CDR3 DNA, CDR3 protein. The D gene is left open where the match is weak. Size is omitted from some rows. Given values are once, few, many or a class for expanded clones.

d_gene: .; abundance: .; v_gene: TRBV20-1; j_gene: TRBJ2-5; CDR3nt: TGCAGTGCTAATCCGGGGCCTCAAGAGACCCAGTACTTC; CDR3aa: CSANPGPQETQYF
d_gene: .; abundance: many; v_gene: TRBV24-1; j_gene: TRBJ2-5; CDR3nt: TGTGCCACCAGTGATTCCGGAACAGGGAGGGAGACCCAGTACTTC; CDR3aa: CATSDSGTGRETQYF
d_gene: .; abundance: .; v_gene: TRBV20-1; j_gene: TRBJ2-2; CDR3nt: TGCAGTGCTAGAGATTGGAGACAGACGAACACCGGGGAGCTGTTTTTT; CDR3aa: CSARDWRQTNTGELFF
d_gene: .; abundance: .; v_gene: TRBV12-3/TRBV12-4; j_gene: TRBJ2-1; CDR3nt: TGTGCCAGCAGTTTAAGGCGGGCCAATGAGCAGTTCTTC; CDR3aa: CASSLRRANEQFF
d_gene: .; abundance: few; v_gene: TRBV29-1; j_gene: TRBJ2-1; CDR3nt: TGCAGCGTCCCTGGGTCGGGAACGAAGGAGCAGTTCTTC; CDR3aa: CSVPGSGTKEQFF
d_gene: .; abundance: .; v_gene: TRBV7-2; j_gene: TRBJ1-1; CDR3nt: TGTGCCAGCAGCACGGGAGACAGGCTCGCGCGGCTGGCTTTCTTT; CDR3aa: CASSTGDRLARLAFF
d_gene: TRBD2; abundance: many; v_gene: TRBV7-2; j_gene: TRBJ2-1; CDR3nt: TGTGCCAGCAGCGCGAGGGACTACTACAATGAGCAGTTCTTC; CDR3aa: CASSARDYYNEQFF
d_gene: .; abundance: many; v_gene: TRBV7-2; j_gene: TRBJ1-6; CDR3nt: TGTGCCAGCAGCTTAAATATCGGCCGAAGACGGAATTCACCCCTCCACTTT; CDR3aa: CASSLNIGRRRNSPLHF
d_gene: .; abundance: many; v_gene: TRBV10-3; j_gene: TRBJ2-3; CDR3nt: TGTGCCATCAGTGGGCGGGATACGCAGTATTTT; CDR3aa: CAISGRDTQYF
d_gene: .; abundance: once; v_gene: TRBV5-1; j_gene: TRBJ2-7; CDR3nt: TGCGCCAGCAGCTTTAGCGGCCCGGGCGAGCAGTACTTC; CDR3aa: CASSFSGPGEQYF
d_gene: .; abundance: .; v_gene: TRBV20-1; j_gene: TRBJ2-4; CDR3nt: TGCAGTGCTGGTCTTTCAGGAGCCAAAAACATTCAGTACTTC; CDR3aa: CSAGLSGAKNIQYF
d_gene: .; abundance: .; v_gene: TRBV12-3/TRBV12-4; j_gene: TRBJ2-3; CDR3nt: TGTGCCGGCAGTCCCGGCACGGAGGGTTCGCAGTATTTT; CDR3aa: CAGSPGTEGSQYF
d_gene: .; abundance: many; v_gene: TRBV11-2; j_gene: TRBJ2-1; CDR3nt: TGTGCCAGCAGACAGGGGGGAGGGCACAATGAGCAGTTCTTC; CDR3aa: CASRQGGGHNEQFF
d_gene: TRBD1; abundance: few; v_gene: TRBV5-1; j_gene: TRBJ1-1; CDR3nt: TGCGCCAGCAGCTTACAGGGGGTGGAGATGAACACTGAAGCTTTCTTT; CDR3aa: CASSLQGVEMNTEAFF
d_gene: .; abundance: once; v_gene: TRBV20-1; j_gene: TRBJ2-7; CDR3nt: TGCAGTGCTAGCCTCGAGCAGTACTTC; CDR3aa: CSASLEQYF
d_gene: TRBD2; abundance: many; v_gene: TRBV29-1; j_gene: TRBJ2-3; CDR3nt: TGCAGCGTTGCTAGCGGGGGAAACACAGATACGCAGTATTTT; CDR3aa: CSVASGGNTDTQYF
d_gene: TRBD2; abundance: many; v_gene: TRBV7-2; j_gene: TRBJ2-1; CDR3nt: TGTGCCAGCAGCGTACCGGGACTAGGGAACAATGAGCAGTTCTTC; CDR3aa: CASSVPGLGNNEQFF